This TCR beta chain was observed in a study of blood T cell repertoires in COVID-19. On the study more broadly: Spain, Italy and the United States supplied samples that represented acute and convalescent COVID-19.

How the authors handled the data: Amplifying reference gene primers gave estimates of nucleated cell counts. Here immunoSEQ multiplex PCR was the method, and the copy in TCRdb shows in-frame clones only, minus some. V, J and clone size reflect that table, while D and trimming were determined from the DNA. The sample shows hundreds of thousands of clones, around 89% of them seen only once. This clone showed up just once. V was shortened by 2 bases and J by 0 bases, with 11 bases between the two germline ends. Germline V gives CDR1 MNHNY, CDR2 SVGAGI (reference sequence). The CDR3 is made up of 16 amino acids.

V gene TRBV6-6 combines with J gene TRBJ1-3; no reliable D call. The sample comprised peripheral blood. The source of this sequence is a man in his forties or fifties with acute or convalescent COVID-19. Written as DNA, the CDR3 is TGTGCCAGCAGTTACCTTAGACCTAGCTCTGGAAACACCATATATTTT. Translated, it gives CASSYLRPSSGNTIYF.